The present T cell receptor (beta chain) was sequenced within a study of response to subunit inactivated influenza vaccine. TCRdb re-analysed the RT-PCR reads in MiXCR, keeping a single row per CDR3 protein. This sample carries around 580,000 distinct CDR3 sequences, 14% of them seen once, and the ten largest clones take 8.5% to 14%. Study-wide results and caveats: New T cells are recruited in small numbers by each seasonal influenza vaccination, according to the authors' suggestion.

This clonotype was seen a handful of times. Its specificity is unknown. This CDR3 contains 16 residues. The ends lost 4 bases at V and 2 bases at J; junction bases unmatched: 9. Germline V gene data show CDR1 as DFQATT and CDR2 as SNEGSKA (reference sequence). The material was PBMCs from blood, obtained less than 13 days after vaccination. The receptor was isolated from a man in his fifties who received an inactivated influenza vaccine. The chain uses TRBV20-1 and TRBJ2-1, with 9 positions matching TRBD2. CDR3 sequence: CSATISAGGTYNEQFF. The CDR3 nucleotides are TGCAGTGCTACTATATCAGCGGGAGGAACCTACAATGAGCAGTTCTTC.